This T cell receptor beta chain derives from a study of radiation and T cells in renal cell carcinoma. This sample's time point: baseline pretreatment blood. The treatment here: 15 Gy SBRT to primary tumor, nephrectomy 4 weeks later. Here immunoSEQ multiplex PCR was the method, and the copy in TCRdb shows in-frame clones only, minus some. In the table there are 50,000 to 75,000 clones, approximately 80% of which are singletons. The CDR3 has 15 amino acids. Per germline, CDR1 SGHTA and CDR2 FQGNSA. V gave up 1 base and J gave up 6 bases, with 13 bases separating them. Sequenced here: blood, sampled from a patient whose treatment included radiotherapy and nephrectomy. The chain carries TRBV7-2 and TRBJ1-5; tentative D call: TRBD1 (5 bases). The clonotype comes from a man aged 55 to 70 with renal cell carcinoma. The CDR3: CASSLGGVGGQPQHF. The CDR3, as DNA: TGTGCCAGCAGCTTAGGAGGGGTGGGCGGTCAGCCCCAGCATTTT.